This TCR beta chain was observed in a study of blood T cell repertoires in COVID-19. Background on the study: In each case, the material was cDNA or gDNA derived from T cells, B-cell-depleted T cells, or PBMCs.

V shed 0 bases and J 0 bases; nucleotides not matched to a gene: 3. The germline V gene encodes CDR1 SGHRS and CDR2 YFSETQ. This CDR3 contains 15 residues. Study processing details: How many nucleated cells were present was estimated from reference gene primer amplification. This table comes from immunoSEQ multiplex PCR, and its TCRdb copy is limited to in-frame clones, with some not included. V, J and clone size were drawn from that table, and D and trimming were deduced from the DNA. The profile covers roughly 60,000 clones, with 84% appearing a single time and about 16% taken by the ten largest. The V gene is TRBV5-1, the J gene TRBJ2-7; 7 bases are shared with TRBD1. The sequence derives from a man between 60 and 70 years old with COVID-19, enrolled during active disease. Material: peripheral blood. The CDR3: CASSLAQGVSYEQYF. The DNA of the CDR3 is TGCGCCAGCAGCTTGGCGCAGGGGGTCTCCTACGAGCAGTACTTC.